These 11 T cell receptor beta chains were all obtained from the same sample, sequenced in a study of blood T cells in healthy people across ages. It was with a sample-barcoded 5' primer and a J-beta primer mix that a second PCR of about 6 to 11 cycles was run. TCRdb used MiXCR to reprocess the 5' RACE reads, holding one entry per CDR3 protein. The sample yields 800,000 to 950,000 distinct CDR3 sequences, approximately 35% seen once. The sample comprised blood. These TCRs come from a man in his late teens or twenties in good health.

There are many counts of this clonotype. DNA for the CDR3: TGTGCCAGCACCCTTAACACTGAAGCTTTCTTT. Its translation is CASTLNTEAFF. The rearrangement uses TRBV12-3 or TRBV12-4 and TRBJ1-1; no clear D gene. There are 11 residues in the CDR3. V was shortened by 7 bases and J by 2 bases, with 5 bases between the two germline ends.

The chain has TRBV29-1 and TRBJ2-3; 7 positions agree with TRBD2. This CDR3 has 14 residues. The junction had 5 bases not matched to a gene; V was cut back by 5 bases and J by 0 bases. Germline lookup yields CDR1 SQVTM and CDR2 ANQGSEA. The CDR3 loop is CSVPPSGSTDTQYF. DNA for the CDR3: TGCAGCGTTCCCCCTAGCGGAAGCACAGATACGCAGTATTTT.

This clonotype was found once. This chain joins TRBV4-3 and TRBJ2-3; TRBD2 aligns across 9 bases. Trimming took 0 bases from V and 2 from J; bases not matched to a gene: 3. This CDR3 comprises 16 residues. Germline V gives CDR1 LGHNA, CDR2 YSLEER. The CDR3 loop reads CASSQDPGLATDTQYF. The CDR3 nucleotides are TGCGCCAGCAGCCAAGATCCGGGACTAGCCACAGATACGCAGTATTTT.

This rearrangement joins TRBV20-1 to TRBJ2-2, with a possible D match to TRBD1 (6 bases). The CDR3 has 17 residues. V gave up 0 bases and J gave up 7 bases, with 21 bases separating them. Germline V CDR1 and CDR2: DFQATT, SNEGSKA (reference sequence). This chain's CDR3 is CSARDSQGMGLSGELFF. CDR3 sequence (DNA): TGCAGTGCTAGAGACTCACAGGGAATGGGTTTAAGCGGGGAGCTGTTTTTT.

This chain uses TRBV20-1 with TRBJ2-5; 8 bases align to TRBD2. V gave up 7 bases and J gave up 11 bases; unmatched junction bases: 15. Germline CDR1 DFQATT, CDR2 SNEGSKA (reference sequence). The CDR3 loop spans 13 amino acids. The CDR3 coding sequence is TGCAGTGGGGGGGTAGCGGGGCCCAATGAGCAGTACTTC. Its translation: CSGGVAGPNEQYF.

About this clonotype itself: The junction differs from germline at one of its ends, possibly a read error. The genes are TRBV28 and TRBJ2-3, with D unclear. This CDR3 has 16 residues. CDR1 MDHEN and CDR2 SYDVKM come from the germline V gene. In DNA form, the CDR3 reads TGTGCCTGCAGTTCGCACGCCTTTACTAGCACAGATACGCAGTATTTT. Translated: CACSSHAFTSTDTQYF.

This clonotype was counted a few times. The chain couples TRBV5-1 to TRBJ2-3; 8 bases are a match to TRBD1. The length of the CDR3 is 16 residues. The germline CDR1 and CDR2 sequences are SGHRS and YFSETQ. The trim removed 9 bases at V and 2 bases at J, leaving 14 bases unmatched. CDR3 in DNA: TGCGCCACAGCAGGTGTCGGACAGGGCTTCACAGATACGCAGTATTTT. Protein: CATAGVGQGFTDTQYF.

This clonotype was seen a few times. The chain combines TRBV7-2 with TRBJ2-5; 11 nucleotides agree with TRBD2. With V trimmed by 8 bases and J by 3 bases, 11 bases remained unmatched. Germline CDR1 reads SGHTA; CDR2 reads FQGNSA. The CDR3 consists of 16 residues. The chain's CDR3 is CASHWGLAGGEETQYF. For the CDR3, the DNA is TGTGCCAGCCATTGGGGGCTAGCGGGGGGAGAAGAGACCCAGTACTTC.

CDR3 amino acids: CASSLFGSGIDEQYF. The CDR3 bases are TGTGCCAGCAGTTTATTTGGGTCCGGCATTGACGAGCAGTACTTC. The chain combines TRBV28 with TRBJ2-7; D is ambiguous. V lost 1 base to trimming and J lost 5 bases, with 15 bases between them. The CDR3 extends over 15 amino acids. Germline V gene lookup returns CDR1 MDHEN and CDR2 SYDVKM.

This clonotype was seen at least ten times. The chain carries TRBV20-1 and TRBJ2-6; D might be TRBD2 (6 bases). V gave up 3 bases and J gave up 2 bases, with 14 bases separating them. The CDR3 runs to 16 residues. Germline CDR1 DFQATT, CDR2 SNEGSKA (reference sequence). CDR3 bases: TGCAGTGCTAGGGGGACTCACAGGACTGGGGCCAACGTCCTGACTTTC. This gives the protein CSARGTHRTGANVLTF.

This clonotype was seen more than once but under ten times. This sequence joins TRBV20-1 and TRBJ2-1, with D perhaps assigned TRBD1 or TRBD2 (5 bases each). The CDR3 length is 12 residues. The germline V gene has CDR1 DFQATT and CDR2 SNEGSKA (reference sequence). Trimming removed 3 bases at V and 13 bases at J, with 16 bases between. CDR3 sequence: CSARQGVETQFF. The CDR3, as DNA: TGCAGTGCTAGGCAGGGAGTGGAGACCCAGTTCTTC.